The 5 T cell receptor beta chains reported below all come from one sample, sequenced in a study of beta chain features in type 1 diabetes. Regarding the study as a whole: Across all four CD4+ subsets, people with type 1 diabetes showed modestly shorter TCRB CDR3s.

The isolated RNA, all of it, was reverse transcribed, so expressed TCRB transcripts were what got sequenced. Repertoires were generated with immunoSEQ multiplex PCR, while TCRdb's copy carries only in-frame clones and drops some. Here the sample spans 600,000 to 700,000 clones, around 15% being singletons. The antigens these receptors bind are not known. The sample was naive CD4+ T cells from blood. Receptors originate from a young man with type 1 diabetes.

The chain joins TRBV5-1 to TRBJ2-4, with D unclear. With 4 bases removed from V and 0 bases from J, the gap between germline ends came to 11 bases. The length of the CDR3 is 15 residues. In germline, CDR1 is SGHRS, CDR2 YFSETQ. In DNA, the CDR3 is TGCGCCAGCAGCCCCCTTCTTTCAGCCAAAAACATTCAGTACTTC. It is translated as CASSPLLSAKNIQYF.

In its sample, this clone was seen a few times. This rearrangement joins TRBV7-3 to TRBJ1-1; D is unresolved. Germline loops: CDR1 SGHTA, CDR2 FQGTGA. The CDR3 is 15 amino acids. V dropped 5 bases and J dropped 8 bases, with 21 bases sitting between them. In DNA form, the CDR3 reads TGTGCCAGCAGCGCGTCGGTTTCCGGAGACCAAGAAGCTTTCTTT. This translates into CASSASVSGDQEAFF.

The chain uses TRBV11-1 and TRBJ2-1, with D possibly TRBD1 on 6 matching bases. The germline CDR1 and CDR2 sequences are SGHAT and FQDESV (reference sequence). There are 14 residues in the CDR3. The germline V and J ends were trimmed by 7 bases and 5 bases, with 15 bases remaining between them. CDR3 DNA: TGTGCCAGCAACAATCCGACAGGAGACAATGAGCAGTTCTTC. Protein sequence: CASNNPTGDNEQFF.

There are a few counts of this clone. The chain uses TRBV11-3 and TRBJ2-7; TRBD1 agrees at 8 bases. Per germline, CDR1 SGHNT and CDR2 YENEEA. The CDR3 runs to 14 residues. Trimming at V came to 5 bases and at J to 5 bases, leaving 8 bases not matched to a gene. The CDR3 DNA is TGTGCCAGCAGCACCTGGACAGGGCGGGACGAGCAGTACTTC. Its protein is CASSTWTGRDEQYF.

The chain has TRBV5-1 and TRBJ2-7; no definite D call. Trimming stripped 0 bases from V and 6 bases from J, with 7 bases between. The CDR3 has 12 residues. Germline assignment: CDR1 SGHRS and CDR2 YFSETQ. In DNA form, the CDR3 reads TGCGCCAGCAGCTTGGTAAAGGGCGAGCAGTACTTC. Its translation is CASSLVKGEQYF.